This is a list of T cell receptor beta chains from one sample in a study of T cell responses to AZD1222 COVID-19 vaccine. This table comes from immunoSEQ multiplex PCR, and its TCRdb copy is limited to in-frame clones, with some not included. This table holds some 110,000 clones, around nine tenths found once. This sample comprised peripheral blood, obtained 28 days after the second AZD1222 dose. The receptors were gathered from an adult who received the AZD1222 COVID-19 vaccine. The CDR3 runs from the conserved cysteine through the conserved F or W. A D gene is named only where the DNA matches it firmly. Size values are once, few and many counts, or a class for expanded clones, and some rows have none.

V,size,D,J,length,CDR3,DNA
TRBV7-2,.,.,TRBJ1-3,15,CASSLVPSSGNTIYF,TGTGCCAGCAGCTTAGTCCCTAGCTCTGGAAACACCATATATTTT
TRBV5-4,.,.,TRBJ1-2,14,CASSLGGGSYGYTF,TGTGCCAGCAGCTTGGGGGGGGGCTCTTATGGCTACACCTTC
TRBV27,.,.,TRBJ2-5,16,CASSLSPLLGQETQYF,TGTGCCAGCAGTTTATCGCCCCTTTTGGGGCAAGAGACCCAGTACTTC
TRBV6-6,.,TRBD1,TRBJ1-2,16,CASSYIGQGANYGYTF,TGTGCCAGCAGTTACATCGGACAGGGGGCTAACTATGGCTACACCTTC
TRBV27,.,.,TRBJ1-1,15,CASSLYGTGNTEAFF,TGTGCCAGCAGTTTATACGGCACCGGTAACACTGAAGCTTTCTTT
TRBV7-3,.,TRBD2,TRBJ2-2,18,CASSLWTSGVSKTGELFF,TGTGCCAGCAGCTTGTGGACTAGCGGGGTTTCAAAAACCGGGGAGCTGTTTTTT
TRBV3-1/TRBV3-2,.,.,TRBJ2-1,21,CASSRAVLRQRYRTSYNEQFF,TGTGCCAGCAGCCGGGCTGTTTTGAGACAGCGTTACAGAACCTCCTACAATGAGCAGTTCTTC
TRBV9,.,.,TRBJ2-7,14,CASSVEGGRGEQYF,TGTGCCAGCAGCGTAGAAGGGGGGCGCGGGGAGCAGTACTTC
TRBV19,.,.,TRBJ1-3,15,CASSPLFYSGNTIYF,TGTGCCAGTAGTCCTCTATTCTACTCTGGAAACACCATATATTTT
TRBV3-1/TRBV3-2,.,.,TRBJ1-1,13,CASSQEGRVEAFF,TGTGCCAGCAGCCAAGAAGGGAGGGTCGAAGCTTTCTTT
TRBV4-1,few,TRBD1,TRBJ1-5,15,CASSLTTGGDQPQHF,TGCGCCAGCAGCCTAACGACAGGGGGCGATCAGCCCCAGCATTTT
TRBV19,.,TRBD1,TRBJ2-7,15,CASSIVSQGSDEQYF,TGTGCCAGTAGTATAGTTTCACAGGGGAGCGACGAGCAGTACTTC
TRBV30,.,TRBD1,TRBJ1-6,15,CAWSPQTGWNSPLHF,TGTGCCTGGAGTCCACAGACAGGGTGGAATTCACCCCTCCACTTT
TRBV7-2,.,.,TRBJ1-2,13,CASSLVLGYGYTF,TGTGCCAGCAGCTTAGTTCTAGGGTATGGCTACACCTTC
TRBV12-3/TRBV12-4,.,TRBD1,TRBJ1-2,13,CASSLGQGYGYTF,TGTGCCAGCAGTTTAGGACAGGGGTATGGCTACACCTTC
TRBV7-6,.,.,TRBJ1-5,15,CASSLDSGAGQPQHF,TGTGCCAGCAGCTTAGATTCGGGGGCAGGTCAGCCCCAGCATTTT
TRBV30,.,.,TRBJ1-5,15,CAWSVGGYSNQPQHF,TGTGCCTGGAGTGTAGGGGGTTATAGCAATCAGCCCCAGCATTTT
TRBV2,.,.,TRBJ2-7,11,CASSEGPEQYF,TGTGCCAGCAGTGAAGGGCCCGAGCAGTACTTC
TRBV3-1/TRBV3-2,.,.,TRBJ2-5,15,CASSHSPGMEATQYF,TGTGCCAGCAGCCACTCCCCCGGGATGGAAGCGACCCAGTACTTC
TRBV30,.,.,TRBJ2-7,10,CAWGSYEQYF,TGTGCCTGGGGTTCCTACGAGCAGTACTTC
TRBV12-5,.,TRBD2,TRBJ2-5,18,CASGFSPPHSGGWETQYF,TGTGCTAGTGGTTTCTCACCCCCTCATAGCGGGGGGTGGGAGACCCAGTACTTC
TRBV24-1,.,.,TRBJ1-1,14,CATSDPAMNTEAFF,TGTGCCACCAGTGACCCTGCCATGAACACTGAAGCTTTCTTT
TRBV25-1,.,.,TRBJ1-3,16,CASSELRETSGNTIYF,TGTGCCAGCAGTGAATTAAGGGAAACCTCTGGAAACACCATATATTTT
TRBV23-1,.,.,TRBJ2-3,16,CASSQPQVKNTDTQYF,TGCGCCAGCAGTCAGCCACAGGTTAAGAACACAGATACGCAGTATTTT
TRBV27,.,.,TRBJ1-5,16,CASSLFGGLGNQPQHF,TGTGCCAGCAGTTTATTCGGGGGGTTAGGCAATCAGCCCCAGCATTTT
TRBV2,.,TRBD1,TRBJ1-2,14,CASSDQQGNYGYTF,TGTGCCAGCAGCGACCAACAGGGGAACTATGGCTACACCTTC
TRBV7-9,.,.,TRBJ1-4,15,CASSPILATNEKLFF,TGTGCCAGCAGCCCCATTCTTGCAACTAATGAAAAACTGTTTTTT
TRBV28,.,TRBD2,TRBJ2-7,16,CASSSSGTAASYEQYF,TGTGCCAGCAGTTCTAGCGGGACCGCTGCTTCCTACGAGCAGTACTTC
TRBV5-6,.,.,TRBJ1-1,14,CASSLENRFPEAFF,TGTGCCAGCAGCTTGGAAAACAGGTTCCCTGAAGCTTTCTTT
TRBV5-5,.,.,TRBJ2-3,15,CASSFSSSLTDTQYF,TGTGCCAGCAGCTTTAGTTCCAGCCTCACAGATACGCAGTATTTT
TRBV2,.,TRBD2,TRBJ2-4,14,CASSLGLVENIQYF,TGTGCCAGCAGCTTGGGACTAGTAGAAAACATTCAGTACTTC
TRBV7-9,.,.,TRBJ1-4,11,CASSGRAKLFF,TGTGCCAGCAGCGGGCGGGCCAAACTGTTTTTT
TRBV5-4,.,.,TRBJ1-6,17,CASSFSSIMQGNSPLHF,TGTGCCAGCAGCTTTTCCTCGATTATGCAGGGGAATTCACCCCTCCACTTT
TRBV7-2,.,.,TRBJ1-3,16,CASSLALGLVGNTIYF,TGTGCCAGCAGCTTAGCGCTCGGACTTGTAGGAAACACCATATATTTT
TRBV19,.,.,TRBJ1-6,13,CASGESYNSPLHF,TGTGCCAGCGGGGAGTCCTATAATTCACCCCTCCACTTT
TRBV6-2/TRBV6-3,.,TRBD1,TRBJ1-5,19,CASSYWTGQGTYSNQPQHF,TGTGCCAGCAGTTACTGGACGGGACAGGGGACCTATAGCAATCAGCCCCAGCATTTT
TRBV4-2,.,.,TRBJ1-1,16,CASSQEALGQNTEAFF,TGTGCCAGCAGCCAAGAGGCCCTAGGACAGAACACTGAAGCTTTCTTT
TRBV3-1/TRBV3-2,.,.,TRBJ2-3,13,CASSLASTDTQYF,TGTGCCTCGTCCCTCGCCAGCACAGATACGCAGTATTTT
TRBV1,.,.,TRBJ1-4,15,CTTFSQNKVAEKLFF,TGCACCACCTTCTCCCAGAATAAAGTAGCTGAAAAACTGTTTTTT
TRBV6-4,once,.,TRBJ2-1,13,CASSDSNPNEQFF,TGTGCCAGCAGTGACTCGAATCCCAATGAGCAGTTCTTC
TRBV28,.,TRBD1,TRBJ1-2,15,CASSLPHDRAGGYTF,TGTGCCAGCAGCCTCCCCCATGACAGGGCCGGTGGCTACACCTTC
TRBV7-2,medium-sized,.,TRBJ1-1,19,CASRIKGLGRTVMNTEAFF,TGTGCCAGCAGAATTAAAGGGCTAGGGAGGACAGTCATGAACACTGAAGCTTTCTTT
TRBV11-2,.,.,TRBJ1-1,14,CASSLERGVTEAFF,TGTGCCAGCAGCTTAGAAAGAGGGGTGACTGAAGCTTTCTTT
TRBV29-1,.,.,TRBJ1-1,13,CSVHGPSGTEAFF,TGCAGCGTCCACGGGCCCTCGGGGACTGAAGCTTTCTTT
TRBV4-3,.,.,TRBJ1-4,13,CASSQPGKEKLFF,TGCGCCAGCAGCCAACCAGGGAAAGAAAAACTGTTTTTT
TRBV7-8,.,.,TRBJ1-2,16,CASSPDGAGDRYGYTF,TGTGCCAGCAGCCCGGACGGGGCCGGGGATCGGTATGGCTACACCTTC
TRBV6-2/TRBV6-3,many,.,TRBJ2-3,13,CASSSSETDTQYF,TGTGCCAGCAGTTCTAGCGAGACAGATACGCAGTATTTT
TRBV5-5,.,.,TRBJ1-3,14,CASSLDRLGGTIYF,TGTGCCAGCAGCTTGGACAGGCTAGGGGGCACCATATATTTT
TRBV5-1,.,TRBD2,TRBJ2-7,15,CASSLAALAVYEQYF,TGCGCCAGCAGCTTGGCCGCTCTAGCGGTCTACGAGCAGTACTTC
TRBV6-2/TRBV6-3,.,.,TRBJ1-6,13,CASSSRDNSPLHF,TGTGCCAGCAGTTCCAGGGATAATTCACCCCTCCACTTT
TRBV19,.,.,TRBJ2-3,13,CAIQGRDTDTQYF,TGTGCCATTCAAGGGCGAGACACAGATACGCAGTATTTT
TRBV4-3,.,.,TRBJ1-3,18,CASSQDWKSTSSGNTIYF,TGCGCCAGCAGCCAAGATTGGAAAAGCACAAGCTCTGGAAACACCATATATTTT
TRBV7-3,.,TRBD1,TRBJ2-2,15,CASRNAGGKGGELFF,TGTGCCAGCAGAAATGCAGGGGGAAAGGGCGGGGAGCTGTTTTTT
TRBV5-1,.,TRBD2,TRBJ2-3,17,CASSLLPGLARADTQYF,TGCGCCAGCAGCTTACTCCCTGGACTAGCGAGGGCAGATACGCAGTATTTT
TRBV20-1,.,.,TRBJ2-2,14,CSASPAGISGELFF,TGCAGTGCTAGTCCGGCAGGGATCAGCGGGGAGCTGTTTTTT